This T cell receptor beta chain is drawn from a study of T-cell reconstitution after alpha-beta-depleted transplantation in children. Of note for this clonotype: A much larger clone differs from this one at a single base, so this may be a read error.

V lost 1 base and J lost 3, with 7 bases in between. The CDR3 consists of 12 residues. CDR1 and CDR2 from the germline V gene are DFQATT and SNEGSKA (reference sequence). Construction of the TCRbeta library involved unique molecular identifiers. One entry per CDR3 protein, called by TCRdb with MiXCR from the PCR reads. The repertoire holds approximately 240,000 distinct CDR3 sequences, with roughly a tenth as singletons. The clonotype originates from a human donor who donated a stem cell graft to a child with SCID. The V and J genes are TRBV20-1 and TRBJ2-7; TRBD1 might be the D (5 bases). Specimen: PBMCs from the stem cell graft donor, collected from the stem cell graft. Here the CDR3 reads CSARGRVYEQYF. The CDR3, as DNA: TGCAGTGCTAGAGGCAGGGTCTACGAGCAGTACTTC.